Below are 23 T cell receptor beta chains sequenced from a single sample in a study of blood T cell repertoires in COVID-19. Generated by immunoSEQ multiplex PCR, the TCRdb table keeps only in-frame clones and is missing some. Of about 35,000 clones listed, approximately 89% are singletons. The sequencing sample was made of peripheral blood. The receptors derive from a man in his 60s with active or convalescent COVID-19.

The chain joins TRBV5-1 to TRBJ2-1; tentatively, D is TRBD1 (5 bases). The CDR3 contains 12 residues. Germline CDR1 reads SGHRS; CDR2 reads YFSETQ. V lost 3 bases and J 13 bases, leaving 14 bases between the germline ends. CDR3 loop: CASSYPTDIQFF. The CDR3 DNA reads as TGCGCCAGCAGCTATCCGACGGACATACAGTTCTTC.

The chain links TRBV10-3 to TRBJ2-1; TRBD1 agrees at 8 bases. The CDR3 spans 14 residues. Germline V gene lookup returns CDR1 ENHRY and CDR2 SYGVKD. J gave up 2 bases and V 5 bases, and 2 bases lay outside the gene matches. The CDR3 DNA is TGTGCCATCAGTAGACAGGGGACCTACAATGAGCAGTTCTTC. As protein: CAISRQGTYNEQFF.

This rearrangement joins TRBV18 to TRBJ1-2, with TRBD1 matching 7 bases. V lost 3 bases and J lost 10; bases outside the gene matches: 11. Germline CDR1 KGHSH, CDR2 LQKENI. This CDR3 is 14 amino acids long. The CDR3 DNA reads TGTGCCAGCTCACCGAAAACCGGGACAGAAGACTACACCTTC. Its protein product is CASSPKTGTEDYTF.

The V call is TRBV7-9, the J call TRBJ1-4, with D unresolved. Per germline, CDR1 SEHNR and CDR2 FQNEAQ (reference sequence). The CDR3 contains 16 residues. With 1 base removed from V and 5 bases from J, the gap between germline ends came to 14 bases. CDR3 sequence reads: CASSLGWAHENEKLFF. In nucleotides, the CDR3 is TGTGCCAGCAGCTTAGGGTGGGCTCATGAGAATGAAAAACTGTTTTTT.

The genes are TRBV12-5 and TRBJ1-1; no definite D call. V shed 0 bases and J shed 4 bases, with 9 bases lying between them. Germline CDR1 reads LGHNT; CDR2 reads FRNRAP. This CDR3 contains 14 residues. The CDR3 DNA sequence: TGTGCTAGTGGTTTGGTAAGGGAGGGCACTGAAGCTTTCTTT. This codes for CASGLVREGTEAFF.

The V call is TRBV4-3, the J call TRBJ2-5; 14 bases match TRBD2. V lost 4 bases to trimming and J lost 0 bases; unmatched junction nucleotides: 13. CDR3 length: 20 residues. The germline CDR1 and CDR2 sequences are LGHNA and YSLEER. In DNA, the CDR3 is TGCGCCAGCAGCCGAAAGGGGACTAGCGGGAGTACAGGGTACCAAGAGACCCAGTACTTC. Translating it yields CASSRKGTSGSTGYQETQYF.

The V and J genes are TRBV3-1 (or the pseudogene TRBV3-2) and TRBJ2-3, with 10 bases fitting TRBD2. V was clipped by 1 base and J by 3 bases; unmatched bases: 4. The CDR3 has 16 residues. Germline V gene lookup returns CDR1 LGHDT and CDR2 YNNKEL (reference sequence). The CDR3 DNA follows: TGTGCCAGCAGCCAAGTGACAGCGGGGGGGACAGATACGCAGTATTTT. Translating gives CASSQVTAGGTDTQYF.

This chain uses TRBV10-2 with TRBJ2-3; TRBD2 aligns across 9 bases. The CDR3 is 18 amino acids. Germline loops: CDR1 WSHSY, CDR2 SAAADI. Trimming removed 3 bases from V and 4 bases from J; junction bases left unmatched: 14. CDR3 loop: CASSDPRGGAPSADTQYF. The CDR3 coding sequence is TGCGCCAGCAGTGATCCGCGCGGGGGGGCCCCCAGCGCAGATACGCAGTATTTT.

The gene calls are TRBV11-2 and TRBJ1-2; no clear D. CDR1 SGHAT and CDR2 FQNNGV come from the germline V gene. V gave up 1 base and J gave up 9 bases, with 21 bases separating them. The CDR3 covers 16 residues. The chain's CDR3 is CASSLARGPFLKSYTF. In nucleotides, the CDR3 is TGTGCCAGCAGCTTAGCCCGAGGGCCTTTTTTGAAGAGCTACACCTTC.

The chain has TRBV5-1 and TRBJ2-3, with 11 bases lining up with TRBD1. With 1 base clipped from V and 4 bases from J, the junction kept 5 bases outside the gene matches. This CDR3 has 16 amino acids. From germline, CDR1 is SGHRS and CDR2 YFSETQ. CDR3 in DNA: TGCGCCAGCAGCTTGCGAAGGACAGGGGGCTCAGATACGCAGTATTTT. This gives the protein CASSLRRTGGSDTQYF.

Turning to this clone: In the same sample, other DNA sequences code for this CDR3. The chain links TRBV5-4 to TRBJ2-5; TRBD1 agrees at 8 bases. J gave up 3 bases and V 0 bases, and 1 base lay outside the gene matches. Germline V gene data show CDR1 as SGHNT and CDR2 as YYREEE (reference sequence). This CDR3 contains 14 residues. The CDR3 reads CASSLVDREETQYF. The CDR3 coding sequence is TGTGCCAGCAGCTTGGTGGACAGGGAAGAGACCCAGTACTTC. Full variable domain (outside the CDR3, taken from reference TRBV5-4 and TRBJ2-5): ETGVTQSPTHLIKTRGQQVTLRCSSQSGHNTVSWYQQALGQGPQFIFQYYREEENGRGNFPPRFSGLQFPNYSSELNVNALELDDSALYLCASSLVDREETQYFGPGTRLLVL.

This clone has a handful of counts. The chain joins TRBV12-5 to TRBJ1-2, with D possibly being TRBD1 (5 bases). The V gene lost 3 bases and the J gene lost 8 bases, with 13 bases spanning the gap. This CDR3 contains 13 residues. Germline values: CDR1 LGHNT, CDR2 FRNRAP. The CDR3 DNA follows: TGTGCTAGTGGTTTTCAGGCCTCAGGGGGCTACACCTTC. Its translation: CASGFQASGGYTF.

This sequence joins TRBV5-1 and TRBJ2-6; weak D call: TRBD1 (7 bases). Trimming stripped 4 bases from V and 3 bases from J, with 14 bases between. This CDR3 spans 16 amino acids. The germline V gene has CDR1 SGHRS and CDR2 YFSETQ. The CDR3 DNA is TGCGCCAGCAGCGCGGGACAGACGGTTGGGGCCAACGTCCTGACTTTC. This sequence encodes CASSAGQTVGANVLTF.

The chain uses TRBV7-9 and TRBJ2-1; TRBD1 matches at 9 bases. Germline CDR1 is SEHNR and CDR2 is FQNEAQ (reference sequence). CDR3 length: 16 residues. V was clipped by 6 bases and J by 5 bases; unmatched bases: 11. The CDR3 reads CASSFPANRGHNEQFF. CDR3 DNA sequence: TGTGCCAGCAGTTTCCCTGCCAACAGGGGGCACAATGAGCAGTTCTTC.

The rearrangement joins TRBV2 to TRBJ1-1; no clear D. Germline CDR1 is SNHLY and CDR2 is FYNNEI. This CDR3 comprises 13 residues. Trimming pared 6 bases from V and 1 base from J, leaving 9 bases between. CDR3 DNA sequence: TGTGCCAGCAGCTGGCAGGCGAACACTGAAGCTTTCTTT. Its protein is CASSWQANTEAFF.

The J gene is TRBJ2-6, the V gene TRBV27, with TRBD2 identical over 14 bases. The length of the CDR3 is 21 residues. Looked up from germline, CDR1 is MNHEY and CDR2 is SMNVEV (reference sequence). Germline trimming cut 5 bases from V and 0 bases from J; bases unmatched to any gene: 12. CDR3 sequence (DNA): TGTGCCAGCAGTATCTCCGGGACTAGCGGGAGATTTAACTCTGGGGCCAACGTCCTGACTTTC. Its protein is CASSISGTSGRFNSGANVLTF.

This clone was detected once. The V call is TRBV9, the J call TRBJ1-2; 10 nucleotides align to TRBD1. V lost 3 bases, J lost 0 bases, and 2 bases stayed unmatched. This CDR3 has 15 residues. Per germline, CDR1 SGDLS and CDR2 YYNGEE. Here the CDR3 reads CASSEGTGANYGYTF. The CDR3 bases are TGTGCCAGCAGCGAGGGGACAGGGGCTAACTATGGCTACACCTTC.

This clone occurred once. This rearrangement joins TRBV28 to TRBJ2-4; possibly TRBD2 for D (6 bases). Between the trimmed V and J ends, which lost 5 bases and 7 bases, there was a span of 15 bases. This CDR3 is 14 amino acids long. Germline loops: CDR1 MDHEN, CDR2 SYDVKM. The CDR3 is CASSTPDRGNIQYF. The DNA of the CDR3 is TGTGCCAGCAGTACACCCGACCGGGGGAACATTCAGTACTTC.

This clone was seen a single time. V usage is TRBV5-1 and J usage is TRBJ1-1; 7 bases fit TRBD1. In germline, CDR1 is SGHRS, CDR2 YFSETQ. With V trimmed by 4 bases and J by 6 bases, 12 bases remained unmatched. The CDR3 is 15 amino acids. The CDR3 coding sequence is TGCGCCAGCAGCCCGACAGGGAAGTCGGGCGCTGAAGCTTTCTTT. This gives the protein CASSPTGKSGAEAFF.

The rearrangement uses TRBV14 and TRBJ1-3; unclear D gene. The germline V gene has CDR1 SGHDN and CDR2 FVKESK. Trimming removed 0 bases from V and 2 bases from J, with 8 bases in between. The CDR3 totals 15 residues. The chain's CDR3 is CASSQENIPGNTIYF. The CDR3, as DNA: TGTGCCAGCAGCCAAGAGAACATTCCTGGAAACACCATATATTTT.

The chain is built from TRBV6-6 and TRBJ1-2; D is ambiguous. This CDR3 has 14 residues. CDR1 and CDR2 (germline): MNHNY, SVGAGI (reference sequence). The V and J ends lost 5 bases and 2 bases respectively, with 12 bases between them. The CDR3 DNA is TGTGCCAGCAGTAGGCCTGGGCAGAACTATGGCTACACCTTC. Amino acid sequence: CASSRPGQNYGYTF.

The J gene is TRBJ2-2, the V gene TRBV6-1; 13 bases map to TRBD2. In germline, CDR1 is MNHNS, CDR2 SASEGT. Trimming cost V 2 bases and J 5 bases; bases outside gene matches: 2. CDR3 length equals 16 residues. The CDR3 reads CASSELGLAGTGELFF. In DNA form, the CDR3 reads TGTGCCAGCAGTGAATTGGGACTAGCGGGAACCGGGGAGCTGTTTTTT.

This clone was observed once. The rearrangement links TRBV15 to TRBJ1-4; 8 bases match TRBD1. Germline lookup yields CDR1 LNHNV and CDR2 YYDKDF (reference sequence). CDR3 size: 19 residues. V shed 0 bases, J shed 6 bases, and the junction held 15 bases outside the gene matches. As DNA, the CDR3 is TGTGCCACCAGCAGAGACCAGCCGCAGAGGACAGGGAAGTATGAAAAACTGTTTTTT. Translated, it gives CATSRDQPQRTGKYEKLFF. Supplemented by reference TRBV15 and TRBJ1-4, the full variable domain reads DAMVIQNPRYQVTQFGKPVTLSCSQTLNHNVMYWYQQKSSQAPKLLFHYYDKDFNNEADTPDNFQSRRPNTSFCFLDIRSPGLGDTAMYLCATSRDQPQRTGKYEKLFFGSGTQLSVL.